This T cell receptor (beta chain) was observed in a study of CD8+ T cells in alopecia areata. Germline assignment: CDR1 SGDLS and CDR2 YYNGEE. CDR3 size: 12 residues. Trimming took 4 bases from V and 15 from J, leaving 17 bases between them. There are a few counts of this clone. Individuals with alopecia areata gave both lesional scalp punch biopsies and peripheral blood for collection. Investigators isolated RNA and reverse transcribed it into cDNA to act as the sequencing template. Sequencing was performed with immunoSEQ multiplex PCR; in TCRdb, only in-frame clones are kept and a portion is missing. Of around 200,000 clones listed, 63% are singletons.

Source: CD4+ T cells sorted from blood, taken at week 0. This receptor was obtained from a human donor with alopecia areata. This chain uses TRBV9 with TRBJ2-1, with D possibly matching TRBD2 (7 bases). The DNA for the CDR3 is TGTGCCAGCAGCCAGGTCGGGGGGCGCAGGTTCTTC. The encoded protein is CASSQVGGRRFF.